What follows are 29 T cell receptor beta chains derived from one specimen sequenced in a study of cytomegalovirus exposure and HLA in healthy donors. Primers: 60 Vbeta forward and 13 Jbeta reverse. Profiled with immunoSEQ multiplex PCR; TCRdb holds only in-frame clones, not every one. The data show about 160,000 clones, roughly 82% seen once. The sample comprised PBMCs. These receptors originate from a man in his forties or fifties in good health and CMV-seropositive.

J is TRBJ2-3 and V is TRBV28; D might be TRBD2 (6 bases). Trimming cost V 8 bases and J 6 bases, with 15 bases left between them. Germline lookup yields CDR1 MDHEN and CDR2 SYDVKM. The CDR3 sequence is 13 residues long. The CDR3 nucleotides read TGTGCCAGCCATGGACTAACGGGGGATACGCAGTATTTT. Its protein product is CASHGLTGDTQYF. The variable domain in full, with the rest retrieved from reference TRBV28 and TRBJ2-3, is DVKVTQSSRYLVKRTGEKVFLECVQDMDHENMFWYRQDPGLGLRLIYFSYDVKMKEKGDIPEGYSVSREKKERFSLILESASTNQTSMYLCASHGLTGDTQYFGPGTRLTVL.

This chain's CDR3 is CAWRDRGYYEQYF. In DNA, the CDR3 is TGTGCCTGGAGGGACAGGGGATACTACGAGCAGTACTTC. The chain combines TRBV30 with TRBJ2-5; TRBD1 aligns across 9 bases. The DNA end is a closer match to TRBJ2-7, so the J assignment may be wrong. This CDR3 spans 13 amino acids. CDR1 and CDR2 (germline): GTSNPN, SVGIG (reference sequence).

The chain uses TRBV4-3 and TRBJ1-5; D not resolved. V lost 0 bases to trimming and J lost 9 bases, with 15 bases between them. Germline V CDR1 and CDR2: LGHNA, YSLEER. This CDR3 is built from 15 residues. The CDR3 DNA is TGCGCCAGCAGCCAAGATCGCGCGGGGTTTTCGCCCCAGCATTTT. Its protein product is CASSQDRAGFSPQHF.

The chain is built from TRBV19 and TRBJ1-4; TRBD1 matches at 11 bases. In germline, CDR1 is LNHDA, CDR2 SQIVND (reference sequence). The V and J ends lost 4 bases and 6 bases, in that order; junction bases with no gene match: 7. The CDR3 has 16 residues. CDR3 DNA sequence: TGTGCCAGTAGTACTTTGCCGGGACAGGGGGATGAAAAACTGTTTTTT. The encoded protein is CASSTLPGQGDEKLFF.

This clone is a singleton in its sample. The V call is TRBV30, the J call TRBJ2-7, with TRBD2 matching 9 bases. The CDR3 has 14 amino acids. The trim removed 0 bases at V and 8 bases at J, leaving 8 bases unmatched. Per germline, CDR1 GTSNPN and CDR2 SVGIG (reference sequence). For the CDR3, the DNA is TGTGCCTGGAGTGTAGGCGGGGGGGCTCACCAGCAGTACTTC. It encodes CAWSVGGGAHQQYF.

This clone was seen a few times. The chain links TRBV2 to TRBJ2-5; 7 positions match TRBD2. Germline trimming cut 0 bases from V and 5 bases from J; bases unmatched to any gene: 6. The CDR3 loop spans 15 amino acids. Per germline, CDR1 SNHLY and CDR2 FYNNEI. The CDR3 spells CASSEALRAGETQYF. The CDR3 nucleotides are TGTGCCAGCAGTGAAGCGTTAAGAGCGGGGGAGACCCAGTACTTC.

The chain links TRBV10-3 to TRBJ2-7, with D possibly matching TRBD1 (5 bases). CDR3 size: 16 residues. Germline V CDR1 and CDR2: ENHRY, SYGVKD. V was shortened by 4 bases and J by 2 bases, with 18 bases between the two germline ends. The DNA for the CDR3 is TGTGCCATCAGTGGAAGCCCCAGGACAAGAACCTACGAGCAGTACTTC. Its protein product is CAISGSPRTRTYEQYF.

The CDR3 DNA reads TGCAGTTATACTAGCTCTGGGGCCAACGTCCTGACTTTC. It specifies CSYTSSGANVLTF. This chain uses TRBV29-1 with TRBJ2-6; possible D gene TRBD2, 5 bases. From germline, CDR1 is SQVTM and CDR2 ANQGSEA. The CDR3 extends over 13 amino acids.

The table lists this clone with a few counts. This chain connects TRBV6-5 to TRBJ2-5; D is uncertain. Looked up from germline, CDR1 is MNHEY and CDR2 is SVGAGI. The CDR3 is 13 residues long. Deletions cut 3 bases from V and 4 bases from J, with 9 bases between. The CDR3 nucleotides read TGTGCCAGCAGTTATGTTCCCCGAGAGACCCAGTACTTC. Translating gives CASSYVPRETQYF.

The rearrangement links TRBV7-2 to TRBJ1-4; D is possibly TRBD1 (6 bases). This CDR3 comprises 13 residues. CDR1 and CDR2 from the germline V gene are SGHTA and FQGNSA. Trimming removed 1 base from V and 7 bases from J, with 7 bases in between. The CDR3 DNA is TGTGCCAGCAGCTTAGGCAGGGGTGAAAAACTGTTTTTT. The encoded protein is CASSLGRGEKLFF. Supplemented by reference TRBV7-2 and TRBJ1-4, the full variable domain reads GAGVSQSPSNKVTEKGKDVELRCDPISGHTALYWYRQSLGQGLEFLIYFQGNSAPDKSGLPSDRFSAERTGGSVSTLTIQRTQQEDSAVYLCASSLGRGEKLFFGSGTQLSVL.

This clone was found once. CDR3 sequence: CASSLVQGSPETQYF. The DNA of the CDR3 is TGCGCCAGCAGCTTGGTCCAGGGATCTCCAGAGACCCAGTACTTC. V is TRBV5-1 and J is TRBJ2-5, with TRBD1 as a possible D gene (5 bases). V gave up 0 bases and J gave up 4 bases, with 13 bases separating them. This CDR3 spans 15 amino acids. Germline lookup yields CDR1 SGHRS and CDR2 YFSETQ.

The rearrangement uses TRBV28 and TRBJ2-3; 9 bases are shared with TRBD1. Losses at the gene ends were 3 bases for V and 6 bases for J; bases not matched to a gene: 16. From germline, CDR1 is MDHEN and CDR2 SYDVKM. There are 18 residues in the CDR3. The CDR3 DNA follows: TGTGCCAGCAGTTTCCCCGTCGGTCAACAGGGGGCGCGGGATACGCAGTATTTT. It encodes CASSFPVGQQGARDTQYF.

This rearrangement joins TRBV7-2 to TRBJ2-7, with D perhaps TRBD1 (6 bases). Between the trimmed V and J ends, which lost 2 bases and 0 bases, there was a span of 8 bases. CDR3 length equals 14 residues. CDR1 is SGHTA, CDR2 FQGNSA, per germline. As DNA, the CDR3 is TGTGCCAGCAGCTTAACCAGGGGCTCCTACGAGCAGTACTTC. This encodes CASSLTRGSYEQYF.

The table lists this clone with a few counts. The chain couples TRBV28 to TRBJ1-2, with TRBD1 matching 8 bases. In germline, CDR1 is MDHEN, CDR2 SYDVKM. Losses at the gene ends were 5 bases for V and 2 bases for J; bases not matched to a gene: 1. The CDR3 has 13 amino acids. The CDR3 DNA follows: TGTGCCAGCAGTGACAGGGGCAACTATGGCTACACCTTC. Its protein product is CASSDRGNYGYTF.

The rearrangement joins TRBV7-9 to TRBJ2-2; no definite D call. CDR3 size: 16 residues. CDR1 and CDR2 (germline): SEHNR, FQNEAQ (reference sequence). With 5 bases removed from V and 2 bases from J, the gap between germline ends came to 15 bases. The chain's CDR3 is CASSAVFFYNTGELFF. In DNA, the CDR3 is TGTGCCAGCAGCGCCGTTTTTTTCTATAACACCGGGGAGCTGTTTTTT.

The chain links TRBV7-8 to TRBJ2-7; 8 nucleotides agree with TRBD2. The CDR3 runs 15 residues. V lost 0 bases to trimming and J lost 4 bases; unmatched junction nucleotides: 5. CDR1 and CDR2 (germline): SGHVS, FQNEAQ. This CDR3 is CASSLATGGPYEQYF. For the CDR3, the DNA is TGTGCCAGCAGCTTAGCAACGGGGGGGCCTTACGAGCAGTACTTC.

The V gene is TRBV19, the J gene TRBJ2-2, with D possibly TRBD1 on 6 matching bases. This CDR3 spans 14 amino acids. V gave up 6 bases and J gave up 1 base, with 9 bases separating them. Germline V gene lookup returns CDR1 LNHDA and CDR2 SQIVND (reference sequence). The CDR3 reads CASSVQGNTGELFF. In DNA form, the CDR3 reads TGTGCCAGTAGCGTACAGGGGAACACCGGGGAGCTGTTTTTT. Combining the CDR3 with reference TRBV19 and TRBJ2-2 gives the whole variable domain DGGITQSPKYLFRKEGQNVTLSCEQNLNHDAMYWYRQDPGQGLRLIYYSQIVNDFQKGDIAEGYSVSREKKESFPLTVTSAQKNPTAFYLCASSVQGNTGELFFGEGSRLTVL.

This chain uses TRBV9 with TRBJ2-7, with 9 bases lining up with TRBD2. CDR1 SGDLS and CDR2 YYNGEE come from the germline V gene. The CDR3 loop spans 15 amino acids. J was trimmed by 2 bases and V by 0 bases; bases with no gene match: 3. CDR3 DNA: TGTGCCAGCAGCGTAGAGCCTAGCGGGGCCTACGAGCAGTACTTC. Protein sequence: CASSVEPSGAYEQYF.

The genes are TRBV2 and TRBJ2-2; the D is unclear. The germline CDR1 and CDR2 sequences are SNHLY and FYNNEI. This CDR3 comprises 10 residues. Deletions cut 5 bases from V and 9 bases from J, with 4 bases between. CDR3 sequence: CASSSRELFF. In DNA, the CDR3 is TGTGCCAGCAGTAGCCGGGAGCTGTTTTTT.

The gene calls are TRBV7-9 and TRBJ2-7; 10 bases fit TRBD2. CDR1 SEHNR and CDR2 FQNEAQ come from the germline V gene (reference sequence). J lost 1 base, V lost 3 bases, and 3 bases had no gene match. The CDR3 is 15 amino acids. The CDR3 region has the DNA TGTGCCAGCAGCTTCTCGACTAGCGGGTCCTACGAGCAGTACTTC. It translates to CASSFSTSGSYEQYF.

This clone appeared a single time. The chain carries TRBV5-1 and TRBJ2-3, with a tentative D call TRBD2 (6 bases). Trimming took 0 bases from V and 6 from J, leaving 20 bases between them. Germline CDR1 is SGHRS and CDR2 is YFSETQ. The CDR3 has 17 amino acids. The DNA for the CDR3 is TGCGCCAGCAGCTTGGGTGCTCAGACTAGATCTAGGGATACGCAGTATTTT. It is translated as CASSLGAQTRSRDTQYF.

The chain joins TRBV5-3 to TRBJ2-3; 12 bases agree with TRBD1. TRBV5-3 is flagged as an ORF with uncertain function. This CDR3 contains 16 residues. V lost 4 bases and J lost 4; bases outside the gene matches: 7. The CDR3 loop reads CARSTRDRGQPDTQYF. In DNA form, the CDR3 reads TGTGCCAGAAGCACCCGGGACAGGGGGCAGCCAGATACGCAGTATTTT.

The chain carries TRBV11-3 and TRBJ1-5; 10 bases map to TRBD1. CDR3 size: 16 residues. Germline CDR1 SGHNT, CDR2 YENEEA. V lost 5 bases, J lost 3 bases, and 7 bases stayed unmatched. DNA for the CDR3: TGTGCCAGCAGCACATCCGGGACAGGGGTCAATCAGCCCCAGCATTTT. It codes for CASSTSGTGVNQPQHF.

The V and J genes are TRBV11-2 and TRBJ2-7, with TRBD2 as a possible D gene (7 bases). V dropped 0 bases and J dropped 0 bases, with 15 bases sitting between them. The length of the CDR3 is 17 residues. CDR1 and CDR2 (germline): SGHAT, FQNNGV. CDR3 DNA: TGTGCCAGCAGCTTAGATGGGGGGGCGGGAGCCTCCTACGAGCAGTACTTC. Protein sequence: CASSLDGGAGASYEQYF.

The chain recombines TRBV4-3 with TRBJ2-7; 7 nucleotides match TRBD1. CDR1 is LGHNA, CDR2 YSLEER, per germline. V shed 0 bases and J 2 bases; nucleotides not matched to a gene: 7. This CDR3 has 16 residues. CDR3 sequence reads: CASSQDGRGFPYEQYF. Here the CDR3 DNA reads TGCGCCAGCAGCCAAGATGGCAGGGGGTTTCCCTACGAGCAGTACTTC.

The chain recombines TRBV2 with TRBJ2-1; TRBD1 aligns across 8 bases. V lost 6 bases, J lost 6 bases, and 4 bases stayed unmatched. The CDR3 is made up of 13 amino acids. Germline V gives CDR1 SNHLY, CDR2 FYNNEI. This CDR3 reads CASRKTGANEQFF. In nucleotides, the CDR3 is TGTGCCAGCAGGAAGACAGGGGCCAATGAGCAGTTCTTC.

This clone was seen once. The rearrangement links TRBV7-3 to TRBJ1-6, with D tentatively TRBD1 (6 bases). Germline V lookup: CDR1 SGHTA, CDR2 FQGTGA. The CDR3 contains 15 residues. With 5 bases removed from V and 1 base from J, the gap between germline ends came to 9 bases. This CDR3 is CASSQQGSYNSPLHF. For the CDR3, the DNA is TGTGCCAGCAGCCAACAGGGTTCCTATAATTCACCCCTCCACTTT.

The rearrangement joins TRBV2 to TRBJ2-3; the match to TRBD2 covers 7 bases. CDR3 length: 14 amino acids. V lost 4 bases to trimming and J lost 4 bases; unmatched junction nucleotides: 5. In germline, CDR1 is SNHLY, CDR2 FYNNEI. The CDR3 DNA sequence: TGTGCCAGCAGTGGGGGGAGGGCCTCAGATACGCAGTATTTT. Encoded protein: CASSGGRASDTQYF.

This chain joins TRBV7-6 and TRBJ1-6, with a weak D call TRBD1 (6 bases). The CDR3 has 15 residues. From germline, CDR1 is SGHVS and CDR2 FNYEAQ. V was pared by 5 bases and J by 7 bases, with 15 bases between. The CDR3 region is CASSLDRSRNSPLHF. The CDR3 DNA sequence: TGTGCCAGCAGCCTCGACAGGTCCCGGAATTCACCCCTCCACTTT.